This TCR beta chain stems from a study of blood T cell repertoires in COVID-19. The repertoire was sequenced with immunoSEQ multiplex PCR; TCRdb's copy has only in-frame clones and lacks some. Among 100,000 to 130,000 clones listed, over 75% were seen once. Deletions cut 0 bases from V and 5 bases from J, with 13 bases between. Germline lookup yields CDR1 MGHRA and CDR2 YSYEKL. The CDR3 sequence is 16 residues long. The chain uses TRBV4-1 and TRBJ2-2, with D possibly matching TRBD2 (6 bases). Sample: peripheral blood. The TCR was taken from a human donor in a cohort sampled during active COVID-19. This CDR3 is CASSQDAAGLTGELFF. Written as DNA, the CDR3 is TGCGCCAGCAGCCAAGATGCGGCGGGGCTAACCGGGGAGCTGTTTTTT.